What follows is one T cell receptor (beta chain) and its context. The repertoire was sequenced with immunoSEQ multiplex PCR; TCRdb's copy has only in-frame clones and lacks some. The sample shows 71,000 or so clones, over 80% of them seen only once. The data originate from a study of blood T cell repertoires in COVID-19. Study information: Spain, Italy and the United States supplied samples that represented acute and convalescent COVID-19.

The germline V and J ends were trimmed by 0 bases and 4 bases, with 10 bases remaining between them. The CDR3 runs 14 residues. The germline CDR1 and CDR2 sequences are SGHNT and YYREEE (reference sequence). This clonotype originated in a man aged 50 to 59 with active COVID-19. The chain carries TRBV5-4 and TRBJ2-5, with TRBD2 as a possible D gene (6 bases). Sequenced: peripheral blood. CDR3 protein: CASSLELAPETQYF. CDR3 sequence (DNA): TGTGCCAGCAGCTTGGAACTAGCCCCAGAGACCCAGTACTTC.